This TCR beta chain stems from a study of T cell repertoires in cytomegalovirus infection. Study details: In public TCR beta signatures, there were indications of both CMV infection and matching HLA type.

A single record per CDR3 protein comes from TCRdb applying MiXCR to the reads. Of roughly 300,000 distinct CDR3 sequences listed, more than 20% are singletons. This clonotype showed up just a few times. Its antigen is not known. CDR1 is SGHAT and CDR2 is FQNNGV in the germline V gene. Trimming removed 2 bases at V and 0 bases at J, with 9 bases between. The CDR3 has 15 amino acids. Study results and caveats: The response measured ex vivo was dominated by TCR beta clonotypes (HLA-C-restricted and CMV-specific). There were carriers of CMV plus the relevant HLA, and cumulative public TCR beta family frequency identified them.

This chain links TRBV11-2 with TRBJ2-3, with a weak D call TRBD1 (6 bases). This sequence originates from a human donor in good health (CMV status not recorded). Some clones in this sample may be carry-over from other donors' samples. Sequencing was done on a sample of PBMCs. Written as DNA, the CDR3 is TGTGCCAGCAGCTTAAGAAGGGGGAGCACAGATACGCAGTATTTT. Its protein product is CASSLRRGSTDTQYF.